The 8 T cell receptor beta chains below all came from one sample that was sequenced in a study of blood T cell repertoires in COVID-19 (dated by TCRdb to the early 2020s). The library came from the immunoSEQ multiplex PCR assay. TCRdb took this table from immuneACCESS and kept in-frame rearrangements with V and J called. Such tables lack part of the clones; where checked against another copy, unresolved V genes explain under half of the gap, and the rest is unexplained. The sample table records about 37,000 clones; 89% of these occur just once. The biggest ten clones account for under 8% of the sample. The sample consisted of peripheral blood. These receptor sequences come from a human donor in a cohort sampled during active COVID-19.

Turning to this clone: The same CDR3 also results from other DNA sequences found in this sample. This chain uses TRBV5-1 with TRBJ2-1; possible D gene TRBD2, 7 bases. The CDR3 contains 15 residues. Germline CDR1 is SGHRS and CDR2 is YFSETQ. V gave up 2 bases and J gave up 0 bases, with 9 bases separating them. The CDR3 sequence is CASSLGGGSYNEQFF. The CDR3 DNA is TGCGCCAGCAGCTTAGGGGGGGGCTCCTACAATGAGCAGTTCTTC.

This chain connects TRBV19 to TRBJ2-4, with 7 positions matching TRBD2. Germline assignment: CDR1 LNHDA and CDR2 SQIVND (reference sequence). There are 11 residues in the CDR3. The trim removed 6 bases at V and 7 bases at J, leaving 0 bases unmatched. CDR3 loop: CASSGGNIQYF. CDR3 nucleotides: TGTGCCAGTAGCGGGGGGAACATTCAGTACTTC.

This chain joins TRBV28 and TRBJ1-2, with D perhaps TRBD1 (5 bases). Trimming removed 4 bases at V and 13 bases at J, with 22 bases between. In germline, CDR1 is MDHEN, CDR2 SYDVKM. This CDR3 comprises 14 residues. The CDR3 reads CASSSVQARKVVTF. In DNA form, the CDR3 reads TGTGCCAGCAGTTCAGTACAGGCGCGCAAAGTGGTCACCTTC.

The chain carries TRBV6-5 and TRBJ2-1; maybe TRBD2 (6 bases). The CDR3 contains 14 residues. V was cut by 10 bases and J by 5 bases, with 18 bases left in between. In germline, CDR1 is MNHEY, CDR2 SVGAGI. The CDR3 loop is CATMRDFANNEQFF. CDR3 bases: TGTGCCACCATGAGGGACTTCGCGAACAATGAGCAGTTCTTC.

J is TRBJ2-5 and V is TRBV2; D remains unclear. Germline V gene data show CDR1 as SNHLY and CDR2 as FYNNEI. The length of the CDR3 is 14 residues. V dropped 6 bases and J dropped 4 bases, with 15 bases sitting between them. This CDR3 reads CASRARVRGETQYF. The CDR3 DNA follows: TGTGCCAGCAGGGCTCGCGTGCGAGGAGAGACCCAGTACTTC.

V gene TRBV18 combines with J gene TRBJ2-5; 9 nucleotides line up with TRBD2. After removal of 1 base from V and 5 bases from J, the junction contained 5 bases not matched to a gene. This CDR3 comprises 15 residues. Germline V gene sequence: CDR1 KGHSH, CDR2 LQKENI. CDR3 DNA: TGTGCCAGCTCACCACTAGCGGGAGAGAGGGAGACCCAGTACTTC. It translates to CASSPLAGERETQYF. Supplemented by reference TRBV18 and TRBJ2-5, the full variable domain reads NAGVMQNPRHLVRRRGQEARLRCSPMKGHSHVYWYRQLPEEGLKFMVYLQKENIIDESGMPKERFSAEFPKEGPSILRIQQVVRGDSAAYFCASSPLAGERETQYFGPGTRLLVL.

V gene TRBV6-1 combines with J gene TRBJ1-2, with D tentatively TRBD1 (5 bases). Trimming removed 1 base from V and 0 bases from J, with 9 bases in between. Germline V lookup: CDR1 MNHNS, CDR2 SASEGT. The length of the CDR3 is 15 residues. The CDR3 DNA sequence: TGTGCCAGCAGTGAAGTGACGGGGGCTAACTATGGCTACACCTTC. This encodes CASSEVTGANYGYTF.

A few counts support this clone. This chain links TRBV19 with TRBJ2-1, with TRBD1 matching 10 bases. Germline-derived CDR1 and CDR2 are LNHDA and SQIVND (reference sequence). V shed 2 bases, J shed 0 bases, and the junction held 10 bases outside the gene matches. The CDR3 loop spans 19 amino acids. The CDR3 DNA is TGTGCCAGTAGTATAAGGGGGACAGGGGCGATCTCCTCCTACAATGAGCAGTTCTTC. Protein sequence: CASSIRGTGAISSYNEQFF.